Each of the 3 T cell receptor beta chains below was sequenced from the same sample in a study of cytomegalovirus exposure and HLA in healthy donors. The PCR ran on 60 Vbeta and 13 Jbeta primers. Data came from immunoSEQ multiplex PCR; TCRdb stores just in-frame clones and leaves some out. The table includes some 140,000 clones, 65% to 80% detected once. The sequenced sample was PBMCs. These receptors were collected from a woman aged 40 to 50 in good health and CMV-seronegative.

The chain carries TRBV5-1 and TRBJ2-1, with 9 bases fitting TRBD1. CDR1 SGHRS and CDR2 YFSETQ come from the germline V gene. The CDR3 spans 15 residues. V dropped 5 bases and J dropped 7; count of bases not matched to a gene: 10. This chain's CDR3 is CASRAPGQGTNEQFF. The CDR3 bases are TGCGCCAGCAGAGCCCCGGGACAGGGTACAAATGAGCAGTTCTTC. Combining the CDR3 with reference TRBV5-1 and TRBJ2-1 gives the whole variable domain KAGVTQTPRYLIKTRGQQVTLSCSPISGHRSVSWYQQTPGQGLQFLFEYFSETQRNKGNFPGRFSGRQFSNSRSEMNVSTLELGDSALYLCASRAPGQGTNEQFFGPGTRLTVL.

In nucleotides, the CDR3 is TGTGCCAGCAGCTTAACGGGGGACAGGGGTTCCGAGCAGTACTTC. Its translation is CASSLTGDRGSEQYF. V gene TRBV7-2 combines with J gene TRBJ2-7, with 10 nucleotides matching TRBD1. CDR1 is SGHTA, CDR2 FQGNSA, per germline. The CDR3 length is 15 residues. V shed 2 bases and J 6 bases; nucleotides not matched to a gene: 7. The entire variable domain, with the rest obtained from reference TRBV7-2 and TRBJ2-7, is as follows: GAGVSQSPSNKVTEKGKDVELRCDPISGHTALYWYRQSLGQGLEFLIYFQGNSAPDKSGLPSDRFSAERTGGSVSTLTIQRTQQEDSAVYLCASSLTGDRGSEQYFGPGTRLTVT.

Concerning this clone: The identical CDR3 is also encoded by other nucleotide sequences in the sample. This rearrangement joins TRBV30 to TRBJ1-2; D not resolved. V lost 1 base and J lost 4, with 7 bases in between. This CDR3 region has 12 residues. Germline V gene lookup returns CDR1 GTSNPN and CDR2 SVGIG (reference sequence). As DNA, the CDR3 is TGTGCCTGGAGTGGAGGGATCTATGGCTACACCTTC. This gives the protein CAWSGGIYGYTF.